This T cell receptor beta chain was observed in a study of shared clonotypes between healthy human individuals. The V gene end was trimmed by 6 bases and the J gene end by 4 bases; junction bases not matched to a gene: 7. The CDR3 runs to 14 residues. The germline CDR1 and CDR2 sequences are MNHEY and SMNVEV (reference sequence). Study-wide results and limits: Only blood underwent sampling, and tissue repertoires likely differ. It was anticipated that sequencing depth would influence how many clonotypes donors shared.

Of note for this clone: As yet, its antigen is unknown.

Deep level was the assay's run setting. TCRdb keeps only in-frame clones here, not all; method: immunoSEQ multiplex PCR. The table has more than 2,000,000 clones, approximately 92% seen once. All donors qualified as healthy HIV-negative adults and had experienced no recent acute infections or vaccinations. The chain uses TRBV27 and TRBJ2-7, with TRBD1 matching over 9 bases. The sequencing sample was made of naive CD4+ T cells sorted from blood. Subset in this sample: CD45RA+ positively selected. This sequence originates from a man younger than 35 in good health. In DNA form, the CDR3 reads TGTGCCAGCAGGTCCGGGACAGGGTATTACGAGCAGTACTTC. Its translation: CASRSGTGYYEQYF.